The sequence of this T cell receptor (beta chain) was determined in a study of control samples from healthy donors and cancer patients. Libraries were prepared by immunoSEQ multiplex PCR; TCRdb keeps only in-frame clonotypes and omits some of them. The sample has 50,000 or so clones; around 80% are singletons. V was shortened by 1 base and J by 10 bases, with 13 bases between the two germline ends. Germline-derived CDR1 and CDR2 are MGHRA and YSYEKL. There are 13 residues in the CDR3. The specimen was blood. The rearrangement uses TRBV4-1 and TRBJ1-1; possibly TRBD1 for D (6 bases). This TCR was recovered from a man between 65 and 79 years old in good health. The CDR3 here is CASSQAARGLAFF. The CDR3 nucleotides are TGCGCCAGCAGCCAAGCAGCAAGGGGGTTAGCTTTCTTT.